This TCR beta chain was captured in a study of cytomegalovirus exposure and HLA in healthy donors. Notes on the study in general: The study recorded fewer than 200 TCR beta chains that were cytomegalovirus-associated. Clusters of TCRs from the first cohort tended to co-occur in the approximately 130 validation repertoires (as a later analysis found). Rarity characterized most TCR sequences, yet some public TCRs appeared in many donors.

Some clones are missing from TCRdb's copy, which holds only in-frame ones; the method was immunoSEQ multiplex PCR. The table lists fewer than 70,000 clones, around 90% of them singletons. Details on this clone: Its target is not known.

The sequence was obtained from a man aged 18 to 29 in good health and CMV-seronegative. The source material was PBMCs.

CDR3 region: CASSQERGLAVTDTQYF. CDR3 bases: TGTGCCAGCAGCCAAGAACGGGGACTAGCGGTCACAGATACGCAGTATTTT. The chain uses TRBV14 and TRBJ2-3; TRBD2 agrees at 11 bases. Trimming took 0 bases from V and 2 from J; bases not matched to a gene: 4. This CDR3 contains 17 residues. Looked up from germline, CDR1 is SGHDN and CDR2 is FVKESK. Complete variable domain (other parts from reference TRBV14 and TRBJ2-3): EAGVTQFPSHSVIEKGQTVTLRCDPISGHDNLYWYRRVMGKEIKFLLHFVKESKQDESGMPNNRFLAERTGGTYSTLKVQPAELEDSGVYFCASSQERGLAVTDTQYFGPGTRLTVL.